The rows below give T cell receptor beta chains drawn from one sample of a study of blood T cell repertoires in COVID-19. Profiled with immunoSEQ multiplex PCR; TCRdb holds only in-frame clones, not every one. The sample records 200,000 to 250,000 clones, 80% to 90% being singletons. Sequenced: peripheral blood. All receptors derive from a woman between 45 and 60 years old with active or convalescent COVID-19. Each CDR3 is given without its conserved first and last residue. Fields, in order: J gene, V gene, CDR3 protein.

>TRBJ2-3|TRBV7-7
ASSPGQGQRDTQY
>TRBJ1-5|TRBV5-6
ASSFGQGYQPQH
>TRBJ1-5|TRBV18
ASSPLEQRSQPQH
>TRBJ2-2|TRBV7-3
ASSFGTPPNGELF
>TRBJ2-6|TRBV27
ASSLSFHRGIGSGANVLT
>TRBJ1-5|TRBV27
ASSARGGPQH
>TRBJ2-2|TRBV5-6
ASSRLAGPANTGELF
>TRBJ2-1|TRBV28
ASNPSGSNEQF
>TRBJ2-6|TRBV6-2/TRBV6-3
ASSYSVVAGDLSGANVLT
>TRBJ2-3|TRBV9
ASSVGERSTDTQY
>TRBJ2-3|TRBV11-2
ASSLDIGTDTQY
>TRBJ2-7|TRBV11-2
ASSQWGGSASYEQY
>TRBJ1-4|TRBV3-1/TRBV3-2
ASSQNRGSGEKLF
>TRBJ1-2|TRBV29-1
SVDGTGGGRFGYT
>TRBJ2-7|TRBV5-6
ASSVAGGRYEQY
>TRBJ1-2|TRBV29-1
SVGQGADGYT